This T cell receptor (beta chain) was retrieved from a study of T cell responses to AZD1222 COVID-19 vaccine. General study points: All repertoire sampling was performed exclusively after the peak T cell response. Spike-specific TCR depth and breadth grew after two AZD1222 doses.

This clone was seen only a few times. As yet, its antigen is unknown. The CDR3 covers 14 residues. The V gene lost 4 bases and the J gene lost 6 bases, with 13 bases spanning the gap. Germline V CDR1 and CDR2: SGHVS, FQNEAQ. Some clones are missing from TCRdb's copy, which holds only in-frame ones; the method was immunoSEQ multiplex PCR. Among about 88,000 clones, about 90% were seen once, and the ten largest hold roughly 4.9%. The chain employs TRBV7-8 and TRBJ1-5, with D unclear. Source: peripheral blood, taken on day 0 of AZD1222 vaccination. This clonotype originated in an adult in good health. The DNA of the CDR3 is TGTGCCAGCAGCTCGTCGAGTAACAGTCAGCCCCAGCATTTT. As protein: CASSSSSNSQPQHF.